The present T cell receptor (beta chain) was sequenced within a study of blood T cell repertoires in COVID-19. For the study at large: COVID-19 samples from acute and convalescent phases originated in the United States, Italy and Spain. T cells, B-cell-depleted T cells, or PBMCs supplied cDNA or gDNA.

This CDR3 has 14 amino acids. Trimming stripped 6 bases from V and 7 bases from J, with 16 bases between. Per germline, CDR1 MNHEY and CDR2 SVGAGI. Per the original methods: The assay estimated nucleated cells by amplifying reference gene primers. Only in-frame clones appear in the TCRdb table, and some are missing; sequencing was by immunoSEQ multiplex PCR. V and J calls and clone size are those listed in that table; D and trimming were worked out from the DNA. The sample shows under 150,000 clones, over 75% of them seen only once. Source material: peripheral blood. The TCR comes from a man in his fifties with acute or convalescent COVID-19. The chain carries TRBV6-5 and TRBJ1-5, with a tentative D call TRBD1 (5 bases). The CDR3 protein is CASSDAQGGQPQHF. The CDR3 nucleotides read TGTGCCAGCAGCGACGCCCAGGGAGGACAGCCCCAGCATTTT.